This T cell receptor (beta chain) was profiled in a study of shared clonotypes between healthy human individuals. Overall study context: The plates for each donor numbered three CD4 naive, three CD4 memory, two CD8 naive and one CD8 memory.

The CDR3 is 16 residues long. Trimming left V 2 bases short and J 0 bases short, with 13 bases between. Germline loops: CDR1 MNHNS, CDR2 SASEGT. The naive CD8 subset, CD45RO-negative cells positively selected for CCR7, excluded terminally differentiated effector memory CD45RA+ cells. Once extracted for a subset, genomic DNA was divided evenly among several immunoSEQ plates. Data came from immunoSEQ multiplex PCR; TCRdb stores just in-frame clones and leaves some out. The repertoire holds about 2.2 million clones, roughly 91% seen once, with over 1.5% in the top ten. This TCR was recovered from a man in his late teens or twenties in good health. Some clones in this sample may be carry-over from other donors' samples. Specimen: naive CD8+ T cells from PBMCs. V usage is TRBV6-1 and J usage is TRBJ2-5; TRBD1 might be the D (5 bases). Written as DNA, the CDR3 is TGTGCCAGCAGTGAACATACAGGAGTGTACCAAGAGACCCAGTACTTC. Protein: CASSEHTGVYQETQYF.